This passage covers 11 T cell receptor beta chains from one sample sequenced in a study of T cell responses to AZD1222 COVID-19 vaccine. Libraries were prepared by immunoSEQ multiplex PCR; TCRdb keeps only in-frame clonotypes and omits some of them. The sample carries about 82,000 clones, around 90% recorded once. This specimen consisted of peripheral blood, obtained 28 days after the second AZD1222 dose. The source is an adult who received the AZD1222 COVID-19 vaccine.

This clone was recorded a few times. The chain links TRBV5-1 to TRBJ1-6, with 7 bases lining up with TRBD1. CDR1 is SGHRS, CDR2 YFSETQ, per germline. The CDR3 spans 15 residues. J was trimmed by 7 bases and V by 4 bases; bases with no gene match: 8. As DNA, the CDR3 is TGCGCCAGCAGCGCGGGGGACAGAACGAATTCACCCCTCCACTTT. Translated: CASSAGDRTNSPLHF.

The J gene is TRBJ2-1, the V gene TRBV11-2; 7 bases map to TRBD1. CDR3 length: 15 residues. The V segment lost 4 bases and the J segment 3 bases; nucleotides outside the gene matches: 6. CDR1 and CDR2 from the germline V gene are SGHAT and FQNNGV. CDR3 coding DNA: TGTGCCAGCAGCTATAGAGGGGGCAGCTACAATGAGCAGTTCTTC. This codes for CASSYRGGSYNEQFF.

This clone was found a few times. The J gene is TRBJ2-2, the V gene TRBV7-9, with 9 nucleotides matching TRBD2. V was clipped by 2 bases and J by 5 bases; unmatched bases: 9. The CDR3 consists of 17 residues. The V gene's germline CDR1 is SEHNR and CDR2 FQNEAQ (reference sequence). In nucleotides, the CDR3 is TGTGCCAGCAGCTTACTGCGGGGGGGCCTGAGGACCGGGGAGCTGTTTTTT. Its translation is CASSLLRGGLRTGELFF.

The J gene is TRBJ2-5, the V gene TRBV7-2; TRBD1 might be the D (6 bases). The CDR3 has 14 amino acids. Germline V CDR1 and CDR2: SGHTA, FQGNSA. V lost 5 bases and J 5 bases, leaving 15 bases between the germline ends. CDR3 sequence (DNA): TGTGCCAGCAGCCTAAACAGGGTTGGCGAGACCCAGTACTTC. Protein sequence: CASSLNRVGETQYF.

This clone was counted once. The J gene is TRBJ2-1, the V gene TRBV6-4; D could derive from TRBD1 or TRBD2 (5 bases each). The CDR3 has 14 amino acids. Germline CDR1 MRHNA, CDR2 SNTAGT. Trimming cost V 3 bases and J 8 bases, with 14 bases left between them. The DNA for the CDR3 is TGTGCCAGCAGTGAGGGGACGGAGGTGGATGAGCAGTTCTTC. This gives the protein CASSEGTEVDEQFF.

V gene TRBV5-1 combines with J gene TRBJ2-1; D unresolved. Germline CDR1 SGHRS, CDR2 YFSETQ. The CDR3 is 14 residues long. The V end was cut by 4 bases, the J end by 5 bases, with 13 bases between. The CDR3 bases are TGCGCCAGCAGCATCATCCCTAGAAACAATGAGCAGTTCTTC. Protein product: CASSIIPRNNEQFF.

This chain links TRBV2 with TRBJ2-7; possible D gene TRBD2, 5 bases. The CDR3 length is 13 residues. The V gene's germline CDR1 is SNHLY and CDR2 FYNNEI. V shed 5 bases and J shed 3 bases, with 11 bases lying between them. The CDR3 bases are TGTGCCAGCAGTAAGGGAGAAAACTACGAGCAGTACTTC. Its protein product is CASSKGENYEQYF. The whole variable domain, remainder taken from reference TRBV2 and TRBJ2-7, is EPEVTQTPSHQVTQMGQEVILRCVPISNHLYFYWYRQILGQKVEFLVSFYNNEISEKSEIFDDQFSVERPDGSNFTLKIRSTKLEDSAMYFCASSKGENYEQYFGPGTRLTVT.

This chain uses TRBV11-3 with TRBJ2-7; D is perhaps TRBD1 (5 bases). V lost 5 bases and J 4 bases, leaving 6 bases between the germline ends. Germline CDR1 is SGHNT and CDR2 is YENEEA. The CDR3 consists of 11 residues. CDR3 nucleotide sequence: TGTGCCAGCAGCGCAGGGTACGAGCAGTACTTC. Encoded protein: CASSAGYEQYF.

The CDR3 loop reads CAWGVSGNTIYF. The CDR3 nucleotides read TGTGCCTGGGGGGTGTCTGGAAACACCATATATTTT. The chain is built from TRBV30 and TRBJ1-3; D is undetermined. V was shortened by 5 bases and J by 1 base, with 6 bases between the two germline ends. The CDR3 extends over 12 amino acids. Germline CDR1 is GTSNPN and CDR2 is SVGIG (reference sequence). Based on the CDR3 plus reference TRBV30 and TRBJ1-3, the full variable domain is SQTIHQWPATLVQPVGSPLSLECTVEGTSNPNLYWYRQAAGRGLQLLFYSVGIGQISSEVPQNLSASRPQDRQFILSSKKLLLSDSGFYLCAWGVSGNTIYFGEGSWLTVV.

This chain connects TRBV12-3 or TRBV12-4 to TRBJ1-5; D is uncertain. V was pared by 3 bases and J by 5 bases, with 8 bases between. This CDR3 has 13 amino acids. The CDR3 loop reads CASSLRFDQPQHF. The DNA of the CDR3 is TGTGCCAGCAGTTTGCGGTTTGATCAGCCCCAGCATTTT.

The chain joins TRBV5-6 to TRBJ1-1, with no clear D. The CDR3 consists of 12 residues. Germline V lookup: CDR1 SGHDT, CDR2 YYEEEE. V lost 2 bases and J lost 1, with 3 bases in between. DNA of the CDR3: TGTGCCAGCAGCTTAAAGAACACTGAAGCTTTCTTT. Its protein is CASSLKNTEAFF.